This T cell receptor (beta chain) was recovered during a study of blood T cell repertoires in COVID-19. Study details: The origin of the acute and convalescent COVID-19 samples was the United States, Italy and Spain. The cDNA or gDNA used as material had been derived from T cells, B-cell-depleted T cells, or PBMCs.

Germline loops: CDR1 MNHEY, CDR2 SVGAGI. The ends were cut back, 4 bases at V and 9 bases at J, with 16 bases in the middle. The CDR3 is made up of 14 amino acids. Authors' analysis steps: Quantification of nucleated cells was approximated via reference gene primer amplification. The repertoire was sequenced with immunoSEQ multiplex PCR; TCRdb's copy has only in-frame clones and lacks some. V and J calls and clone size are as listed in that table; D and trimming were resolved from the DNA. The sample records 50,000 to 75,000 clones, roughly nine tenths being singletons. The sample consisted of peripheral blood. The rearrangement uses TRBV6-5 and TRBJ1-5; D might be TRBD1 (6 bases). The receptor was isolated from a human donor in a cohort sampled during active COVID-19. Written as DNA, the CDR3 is TGTGCCAGCAGTTCCGACAGGTTTCAGAGGCCCCAGCATTTT. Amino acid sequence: CASSSDRFQRPQHF.